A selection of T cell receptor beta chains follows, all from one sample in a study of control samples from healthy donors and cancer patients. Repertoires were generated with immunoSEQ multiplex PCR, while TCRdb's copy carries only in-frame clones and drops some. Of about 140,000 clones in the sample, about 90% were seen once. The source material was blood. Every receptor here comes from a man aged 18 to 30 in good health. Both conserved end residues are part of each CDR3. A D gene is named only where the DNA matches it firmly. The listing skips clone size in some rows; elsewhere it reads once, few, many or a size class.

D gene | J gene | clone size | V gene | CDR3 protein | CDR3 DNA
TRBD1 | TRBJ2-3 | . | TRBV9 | CASSGPGQGDTDTQYF | TGTGCCAGCAGCGGACCGGGACAGGGGGACACAGATACGCAGTATTTT
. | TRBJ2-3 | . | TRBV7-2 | CASSGDSTPTDTQYF | TGTGCCAGCAGCGGCGACTCGACTCCCACAGATACGCAGTATTTT
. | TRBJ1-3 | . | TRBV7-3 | CASSPTPGASGNTIYF | TGTGCCAGCAGCCCCACTCCAGGGGCCTCTGGAAACACCATATATTTT
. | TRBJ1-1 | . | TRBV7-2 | CASTLGTGNTEAFF | TGTGCCAGCACCCTAGGGACGGGAAACACTGAAGCTTTCTTT
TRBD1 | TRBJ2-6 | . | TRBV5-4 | CASSKPGQVSGANVLTF | TGTGCCAGCAGCAAACCGGGACAGGTCTCTGGGGCCAACGTCCTGACTTTC
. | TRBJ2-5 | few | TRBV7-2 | CASGDTQYF | TGTGCCAGCGGGGACACCCAGTACTTC
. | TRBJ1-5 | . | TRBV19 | CASSVGGDYSNQPQHF | TGTGCCAGTTCAGTGGGAGGGGACTATAGCAATCAGCCCCAGCATTTT
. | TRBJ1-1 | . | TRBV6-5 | CASSYLQGSTEAFF | TGTGCCAGCAGTTATCTTCAGGGAAGCACTGAAGCTTTCTTT
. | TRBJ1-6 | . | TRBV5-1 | CASSFEGGNSPLHF | TGCGCCAGCAGCTTCGAGGGCGGGAATTCACCCCTCCACTTT
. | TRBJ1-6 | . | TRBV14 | CASSQEQLKGGNSPLHF | TGTGCCAGCAGCCAAGAGCAGCTGAAAGGGGGAAATTCACCCCTCCACTTT
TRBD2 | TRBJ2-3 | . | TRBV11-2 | CASSLDLGAGGPDTQYF | TGTGCCAGCAGCTTAGATCTTGGAGCGGGGGGGCCTGATACGCAGTATTTT
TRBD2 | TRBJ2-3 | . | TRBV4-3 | CASSQGSGGAGTDTQYF | TGCGCCAGCAGCCAGGGTAGCGGGGGGGCGGGAACAGATACGCAGTATTTT
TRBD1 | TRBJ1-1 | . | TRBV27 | CASSPGQGNTEAFF | TGTGCCAGCAGCCCGGGACAGGGGAACACTGAAGCTTTCTTT
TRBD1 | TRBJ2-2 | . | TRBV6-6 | CASSRDRGAGELFF | TGTGCCAGCAGCCGGGACAGGGGGGCCGGGGAGCTGTTTTTT
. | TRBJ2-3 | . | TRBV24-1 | CATSDPIVGADTQYF | TGTGCCACCAGTGACCCGATTGTGGGGGCAGATACGCAGTATTTT
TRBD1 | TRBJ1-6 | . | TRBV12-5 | CASGVGQVFSPLHF | TGTGCTAGTGGGGTGGGACAGGTCTTTTCACCCCTCCACTTT
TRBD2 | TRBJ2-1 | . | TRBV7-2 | CASSYRGGGTYNEQFF | TGTGCCAGCAGTTACCGCGGGGGGGGTACCTACAATGAGCAGTTCTTC
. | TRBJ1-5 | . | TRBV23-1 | CASRTPQDNQPQHF | TGCGCCAGCAGAACCCCTCAGGACAATCAGCCCCAGCATTTT
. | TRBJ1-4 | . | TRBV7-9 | CASSLASGGVEKLFF | TGTGCCAGCAGCTTAGCATCCGGGGGTGTTGAAAAACTGTTTTTT
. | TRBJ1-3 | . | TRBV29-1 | CSVEKAGVGNTIYF | TGCAGCGTTGAGAAGGCGGGGGTTGGAAACACCATATATTTT
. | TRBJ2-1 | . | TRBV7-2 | CASSLDRGGSYNEQFF | TGTGCCAGCAGCTTAGATAGAGGGGGGTCCTACAATGAGCAGTTCTTC
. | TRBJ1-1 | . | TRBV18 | CASSPKNTGNTEAFF | TGTGCCAGCTCACCGAAGAACACGGGGAACACTGAAGCTTTCTTT
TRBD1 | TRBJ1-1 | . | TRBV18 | CASSSETGANTEAFF | TGTGCCAGCTCATCTGAAACAGGGGCGAACACTGAAGCTTTCTTT
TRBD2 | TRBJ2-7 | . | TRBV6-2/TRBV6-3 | CASSNKRASGQKVQYF | TGTGCCAGCAGTAATAAGCGGGCTAGCGGGCAGAAGGTGCAGTACTTC
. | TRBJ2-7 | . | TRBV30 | CAAEESEGFSEQYF | TGTGCCGCGGAGGAGTCAGAAGGGTTTAGTGAGCAGTACTTC
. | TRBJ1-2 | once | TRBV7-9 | CASSSSGGNYGYTF | TGTGCCAGCAGCTCCAGTGGGGGAAACTATGGCTACACCTTC
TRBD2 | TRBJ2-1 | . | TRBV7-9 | CASSYGTSLNEQFF | TGTGCCAGCAGTTACGGGACTAGTTTGAATGAGCAGTTCTTC
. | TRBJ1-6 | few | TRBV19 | CASSIRGLPYNSPLHF | TGTGCCAGTAGTATTAGGGGTTTACCTTATAATTCACCCCTCCACTTT
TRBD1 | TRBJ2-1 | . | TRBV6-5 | CASSYSQGEFF | TGTGCCAGCAGTTACTCACAGGGGGAGTTCTTC
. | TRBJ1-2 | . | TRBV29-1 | CSVKPLSASGGYTF | TGCAGCGTCAAGCCGTTAAGTGCCTCGGGTGGCTACACCTTC
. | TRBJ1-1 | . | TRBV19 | CASSIGGILNTEAFF | TGTGCCAGTAGTATCGGAGGGATCCTGAACACTGAAGCTTTCTTT
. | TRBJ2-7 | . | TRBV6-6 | CASSTPGLSYEQYF | TGTGCCAGCAGTACGCCGGGGCTCTCCTACGAGCAGTACTTC
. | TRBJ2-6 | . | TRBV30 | CAWSSASGANVLTF | TGTGCCTGGAGTTCAGCATCTGGGGCCAACGTCCTGACTTTC
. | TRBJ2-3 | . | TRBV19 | CASSISADTQYF | TGTGCCAGTAGTATCTCGGCAGATACGCAGTATTTT
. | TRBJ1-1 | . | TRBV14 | CASSQVGGGMNTEAFF | TGTGCCAGCAGCCAAGTTGGGGGGGGGATGAACACTGAAGCTTTCTTT
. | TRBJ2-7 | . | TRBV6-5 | CASRLAWTGYEQYF | TGTGCCAGCAGACTCGCTTGGACCGGCTACGAGCAGTACTTC